Given below is one TCR beta chain in context. These data are taken from a study of cytomegalovirus exposure and HLA in healthy donors. CDR1 and CDR2 from the germline V gene are SGHTA and FQGNSA. CDR3 length equals 15 residues. V was pared by 4 bases and J by 6 bases, with 4 bases of the junction left unmatched. 60 Vbeta and 13 Jbeta primers were used in PCR. Measured with immunoSEQ multiplex PCR; TCRdb has only the in-frame clones, and not every one. The table lists about 37,000 clones, almost 70% of them singletons. The genes are TRBV7-2 and TRBJ2-1, with 12 bases matching TRBD2. What was sequenced was PBMCs. The sequence derives from a man in his forties in good health and CMV-seronegative. The CDR3 nucleotides read TGTGCCAGCAGCTACGCTAGCGGGGGGGCCAATGAGCAGTTCTTC. This gives the protein CASSYASGGANEQFF. The full variable domain, its missing parts supplied by reference TRBV7-2 and TRBJ2-1, is GAGVSQSPSNKVTEKGKDVELRCDPISGHTALYWYRQSLGQGLEFLIYFQGNSAPDKSGLPSDRFSAERTGGSVSTLTIQRTQQEDSAVYLCASSYASGGANEQFFGPGTRLTVL.